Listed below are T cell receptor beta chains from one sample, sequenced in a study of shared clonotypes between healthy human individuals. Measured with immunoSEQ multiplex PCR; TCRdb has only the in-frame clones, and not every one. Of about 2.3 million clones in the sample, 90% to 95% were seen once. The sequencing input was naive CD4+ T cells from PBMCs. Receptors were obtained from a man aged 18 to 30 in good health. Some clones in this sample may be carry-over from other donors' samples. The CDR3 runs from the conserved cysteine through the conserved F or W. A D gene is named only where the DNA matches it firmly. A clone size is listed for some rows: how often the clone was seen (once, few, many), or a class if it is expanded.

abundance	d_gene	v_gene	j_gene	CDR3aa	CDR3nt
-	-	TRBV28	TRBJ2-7	CASSPGDGAYEQYF	TGTGCCAGCAGTCCAGGGGACGGCGCCTACGAGCAGTACTTC
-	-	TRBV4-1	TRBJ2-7	CASSQAGADEQYF	TGCGCCAGCAGCCAAGCAGGGGCGGACGAGCAGTACTTC
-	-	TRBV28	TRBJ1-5	CASSLGPHQPQHF	TGTGCCAGCAGTTTGGGGCCCCATCAGCCCCAGCATTTT
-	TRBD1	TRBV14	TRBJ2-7	CASSPWDRGSYEQYF	TGTGCCAGCAGCCCTTGGGACAGGGGCTCCTACGAGCAGTACTTC
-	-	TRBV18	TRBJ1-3	CASSPPKLSSGNTIYF	TGTGCCAGCTCACCACCGAAGTTAAGCTCTGGAAACACCATATATTTT
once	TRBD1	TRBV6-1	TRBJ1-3	CASSARQGARAGNTIYF	TGTGCCAGCAGTGCCAGACAGGGGGCGCGCGCCGGAAACACCATATATTTT
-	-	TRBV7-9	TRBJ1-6	CASTKGLGSPLHF	TGTGCCAGCACCAAGGGACTCGGATCACCCCTCCACTTT
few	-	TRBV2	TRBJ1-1	CASISGIYTEAFF	TGTGCCAGCATATCGGGGATATACACTGAAGCTTTCTTT
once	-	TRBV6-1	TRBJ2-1	CASTEQGPYNEQFF	TGTGCCAGCACAGAACAGGGCCCCTACAATGAGCAGTTCTTC
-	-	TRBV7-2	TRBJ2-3	CASSSGMGQWDTQYF	TGTGCCAGCAGCTCAGGGATGGGCCAATGGGATACGCAGTATTTT
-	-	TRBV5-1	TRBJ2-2	CASSLLAGQGGELFF	TGCGCCAGCAGCTTGTTAGCGGGACAGGGCGGGGAGCTGTTTTTT
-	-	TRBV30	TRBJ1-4	CAWSVLGQGREKLFF	TGTGCCTGGAGTGTATTGGGGCAGGGGCGTGAAAAACTGTTTTTT
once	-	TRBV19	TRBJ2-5	CASRTSGALGTQYF	TGTGCCAGTAGGACCTCCGGGGCGTTAGGGACCCAGTACTTC
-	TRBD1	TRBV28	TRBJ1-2	CASSFGGQPFYGYTF	TGTGCCAGCAGTTTTGGGGGACAGCCGTTCTATGGCTACACCTTC
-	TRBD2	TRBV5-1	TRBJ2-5	CASSSGTSGRMETQYF	TGCGCCAGCAGCTCGGGGACTAGCGGGAGAATGGAGACCCAGTACTTC
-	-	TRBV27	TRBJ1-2	CASSPDSAYGYTF	TGTGCCAGCAGCCCTGACTCTGCCTATGGCTACACCTTC
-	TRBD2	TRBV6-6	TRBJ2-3	CASKRDSTDTQYF	TGTGCCAGCAAGCGGGACTCCACAGATACGCAGTATTTT
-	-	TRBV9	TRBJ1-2	CASSALTGNYGYTF	TGTGCCAGCAGCGCCCTAACAGGGAACTATGGCTACACCTTC